Presented here are 11 T cell receptor beta chains from one specimen sequenced in a study of blood T cell repertoires in COVID-19. Clones were read by immunoSEQ multiplex PCR, and TCRdb kept only the in-frame ones, dropping some. The sample carries fewer than 700,000 clones, roughly 89% recorded once. The material sequenced was peripheral blood. The receptors were gathered from a woman aged 50 to 60 with COVID-19, enrolled during active disease.

This clone was detected once. The same CDR3 arises from other DNA sequences in this sample as well. The V call is TRBV7-2, the J call TRBJ1-2, with 9 nucleotides matching TRBD1. Per germline, CDR1 SGHTA and CDR2 FQGNSA. The CDR3 spans 14 residues. Trimming cost V 1 base and J 5 bases; bases outside gene matches: 2. The CDR3 protein is CASSLGGQGYGYTF. In DNA form, the CDR3 reads TGTGCCAGCAGCTTAGGGGGACAGGGTTATGGCTACACCTTC.

This CDR3 reads CASSPGTADKHSYQETQYF. CDR3 nucleotide sequence: TGTGCCAGCAGCCCCGGGACAGCCGACAAACACTCTTACCAAGAGACCCAGTACTTC. The gene calls are TRBV3-1 (or the pseudogene TRBV3-2) and TRBJ2-5, with TRBD1 identical over 7 bases. CDR1 and CDR2 from the germline V gene are LGHDT and YNNKEL (reference sequence). V shed 4 bases and J 0 bases; nucleotides not matched to a gene: 17. CDR3 length: 19 amino acids.

This clone was detected ten times or more. The chain has TRBV19 and TRBJ1-4; TRBD1 matches 7 bases. In germline, CDR1 is LNHDA, CDR2 SQIVND (reference sequence). With 3 bases clipped from V and 1 base from J, the junction kept 5 bases outside the gene matches. The CDR3 has 16 amino acids. In DNA form, the CDR3 reads TGTGCCAGTAGTATCGGCCAGGGGGGAACTAATGAAAAACTGTTTTTT. Protein product: CASSIGQGGTNEKLFF.

V usage is TRBV5-1 and J usage is TRBJ1-1; TRBD1 matches at 7 bases. CDR3 size: 19 residues. Unmatched junction bases numbered 18, after V lost 4 bases and J lost 0 bases. The germline V gene has CDR1 SGHRS and CDR2 YFSETQ. The CDR3 spells CASSKSSGRGLPMNTEAFF. DNA for the CDR3: TGCGCCAGCAGCAAATCTTCTGGCAGGGGGTTACCCATGAACACTGAAGCTTTCTTT. Looking up the rest from reference TRBV5-1 and TRBJ1-1 gives the full variable domain: KAGVTQTPRYLIKTRGQQVTLSCSPISGHRSVSWYQQTPGQGLQFLFEYFSETQRNKGNFPGRFSGRQFSNSRSEMNVSTLELGDSALYLCASSKSSGRGLPMNTEAFFGQGTRLTVV.

This sequence joins TRBV2 and TRBJ2-3; 8 bases align to TRBD2. CDR1 is SNHLY, CDR2 FYNNEI, per germline. The length of the CDR3 is 16 residues. Trimming at V came to 4 bases and at J to 4 bases, leaving 10 bases not matched to a gene. This chain's CDR3 is CASSVRERGGPDTQYF. The CDR3 DNA reads TGTGCCAGCAGTGTTCGTGAACGGGGGGGCCCAGATACGCAGTATTTT.

The CDR3 spells CASSTDNTDTQYF. In DNA form, the CDR3 reads TGTGCCAGCAGTACAGACAACACAGATACGCAGTATTTT. The chain carries TRBV6-5 and TRBJ2-3; unclear D gene. Trimming cost V 5 bases and J 2 bases, with 8 bases left between them. CDR3 size: 13 residues. Looked up from germline, CDR1 is MNHEY and CDR2 is SVGAGI.

The chain is built from TRBV5-4 and TRBJ1-2, with TRBD1 as a possible D gene (6 bases). CDR1 SGHNT and CDR2 YYREEE come from the germline V gene (reference sequence). This CDR3 is 15 amino acids long. V lost 3 bases, J lost 0 bases, and 12 bases lay in between. CDR3: CASSSDSQANYGYTF. DNA of the CDR3: TGTGCCAGCAGCTCGGACAGCCAGGCTAACTATGGCTACACCTTC.

Comments on this clone: The sample holds other DNA sequences that translate to the same CDR3. The chain uses TRBV29-1 and TRBJ1-1; 7 bases are a match to TRBD1. The CDR3 length is 13 residues. Trimming at V came to 0 bases and at J to 5 bases, leaving 3 bases not matched to a gene. Germline CDR1 is SQVTM and CDR2 is ANQGSEA. The CDR3 here is CSVEEQGRTEAFF. CDR3 bases: TGCAGCGTTGAAGAACAGGGGAGGACTGAAGCTTTCTTT.

This clone appeared a single time. Sequence at one end of the junction differs from germline and may be a read error. This chain links TRBV28 with TRBJ1-1, with a possible D match to TRBD1 (6 bases). CDR1 and CDR2 (germline): MDHEN, SYDVKM. This CDR3 spans 15 amino acids. The CDR3 coding sequence is TGTGCCAGCAGTTCCTGGTGGAAGAGGGGGAAGGGATCCGCTTTT. Residues: CASSSWWKRGKGSAF.

The chain is built from TRBV2 and TRBJ1-2, with TRBD1 matching over 7 bases. CDR1 SNHLY and CDR2 FYNNEI come from the germline V gene. V was clipped by 5 bases and J by 2 bases; unmatched bases: 2. The CDR3 sequence is 13 residues long. The CDR3 reads CASSPTGNYGYTF. The CDR3 bases are TGTGCCAGCAGTCCGACAGGGAACTATGGCTACACCTTC.

The chain is built from TRBV2 and TRBJ2-7, with TRBD1 identical over 8 bases. The germline CDR1 and CDR2 sequences are SNHLY and FYNNEI. This CDR3 is 16 amino acids long. V shed 1 base, J shed 1 base, and the junction held 6 bases outside the gene matches. CDR3 nucleotides: TGTGCCAGCAGTGAAGGGGACAGGAAATTATCCTACGAGCAGTACTTC. This translates into CASSEGDRKLSYEQYF.